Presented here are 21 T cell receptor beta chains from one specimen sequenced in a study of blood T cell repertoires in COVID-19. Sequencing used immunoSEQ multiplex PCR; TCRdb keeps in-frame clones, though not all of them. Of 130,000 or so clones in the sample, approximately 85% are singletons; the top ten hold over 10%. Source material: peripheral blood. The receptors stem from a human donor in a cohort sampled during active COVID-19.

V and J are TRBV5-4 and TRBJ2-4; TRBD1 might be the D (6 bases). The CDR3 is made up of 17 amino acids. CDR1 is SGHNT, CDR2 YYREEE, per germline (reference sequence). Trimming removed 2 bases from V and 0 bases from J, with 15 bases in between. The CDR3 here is CASSFFQGNLAKNIQYF. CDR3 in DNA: TGTGCCAGCAGCTTTTTTCAGGGGAATTTAGCCAAAAACATTCAGTACTTC.

The CDR3 sequence is CASSSSWTALNSPLHF. The CDR3 DNA is TGTGCCAGCAGCTCGAGCTGGACTGCCTTAAATTCACCCCTCCACTTT. The chain recombines TRBV7-2 with TRBJ1-6, with D unclear. Germline lookup yields CDR1 SGHTA and CDR2 FQGNSA. The V gene lost 4 bases and the J gene lost 7 bases, with 17 bases spanning the gap. This CDR3 has 16 residues.

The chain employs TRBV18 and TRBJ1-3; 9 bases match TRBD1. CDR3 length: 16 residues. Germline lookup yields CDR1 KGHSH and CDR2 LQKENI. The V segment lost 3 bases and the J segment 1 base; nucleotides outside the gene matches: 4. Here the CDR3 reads CASSPGGQGSGNTIYF. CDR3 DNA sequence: TGTGCCAGCTCACCGGGCGGACAGGGGTCTGGAAACACCATATATTTT.

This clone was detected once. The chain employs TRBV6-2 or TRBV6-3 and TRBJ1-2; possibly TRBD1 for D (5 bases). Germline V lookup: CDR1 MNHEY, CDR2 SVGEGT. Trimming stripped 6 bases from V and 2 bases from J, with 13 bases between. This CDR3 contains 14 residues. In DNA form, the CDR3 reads TGTGCCAGCAGCGAAGGGGCCGCAAACTATGGCTACACCTTC. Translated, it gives CASSEGAANYGYTF.

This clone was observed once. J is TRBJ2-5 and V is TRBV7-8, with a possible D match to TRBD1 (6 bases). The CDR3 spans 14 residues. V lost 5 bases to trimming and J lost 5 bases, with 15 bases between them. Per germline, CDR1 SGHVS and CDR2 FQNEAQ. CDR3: CASSLRQVGETQYF. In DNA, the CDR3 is TGTGCCAGCAGCCTCCGACAGGTTGGCGAGACCCAGTACTTC.

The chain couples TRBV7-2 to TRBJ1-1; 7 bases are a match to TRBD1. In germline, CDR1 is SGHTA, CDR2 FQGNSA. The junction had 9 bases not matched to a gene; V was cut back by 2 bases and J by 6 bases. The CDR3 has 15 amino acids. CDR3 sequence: CASSLRTPTGPEAFF. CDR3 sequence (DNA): TGTGCCAGCAGCTTACGGACCCCGACAGGGCCTGAAGCTTTCTTT.

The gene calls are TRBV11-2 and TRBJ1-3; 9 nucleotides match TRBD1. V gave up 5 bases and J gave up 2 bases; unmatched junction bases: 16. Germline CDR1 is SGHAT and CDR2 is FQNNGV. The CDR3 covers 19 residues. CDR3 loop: CASSHHHRPGQGAGNTIYF. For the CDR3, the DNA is TGTGCCAGCAGCCACCATCACAGACCGGGACAGGGCGCTGGAAACACCATATATTTT.

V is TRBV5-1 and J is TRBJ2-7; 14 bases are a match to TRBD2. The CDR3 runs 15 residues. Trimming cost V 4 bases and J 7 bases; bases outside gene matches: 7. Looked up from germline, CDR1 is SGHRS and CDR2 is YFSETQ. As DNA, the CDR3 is TGCGCCAGCAGCCCTCGACTAGCGGGGGGGTGGGAGCAGTACTTC. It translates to CASSPRLAGGWEQYF.

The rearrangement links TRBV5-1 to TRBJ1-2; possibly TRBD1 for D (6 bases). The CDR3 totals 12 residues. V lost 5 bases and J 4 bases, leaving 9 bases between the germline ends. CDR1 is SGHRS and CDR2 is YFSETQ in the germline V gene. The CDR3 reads CASRVTGYGYTF. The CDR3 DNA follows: TGCGCCAGCAGGGTGACAGGCTATGGCTACACCTTC.

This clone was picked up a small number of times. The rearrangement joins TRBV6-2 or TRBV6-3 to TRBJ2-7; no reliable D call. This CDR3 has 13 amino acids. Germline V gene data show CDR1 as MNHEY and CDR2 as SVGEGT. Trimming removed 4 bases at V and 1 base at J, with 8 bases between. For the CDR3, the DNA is TGTGCCAGCAGTTCCTCTCCGTCCTACGAGCAGTACTTC. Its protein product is CASSSSPSYEQYF.

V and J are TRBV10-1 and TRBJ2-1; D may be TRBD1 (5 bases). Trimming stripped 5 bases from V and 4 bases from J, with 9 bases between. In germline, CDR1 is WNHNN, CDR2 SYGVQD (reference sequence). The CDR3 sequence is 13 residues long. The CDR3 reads CASSQTEYNEQFF. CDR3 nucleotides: TGCGCCAGCAGTCAGACAGAATACAATGAGCAGTTCTTC.

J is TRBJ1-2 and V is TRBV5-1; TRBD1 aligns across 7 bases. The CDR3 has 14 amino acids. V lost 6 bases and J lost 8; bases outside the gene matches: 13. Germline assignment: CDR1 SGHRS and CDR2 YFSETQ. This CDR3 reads CASNRDSGLGGYTF. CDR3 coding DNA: TGCGCCAGCAACCGGGACAGTGGCTTGGGGGGCTACACCTTC.

The CDR3: CASSLRGSDYGYTF. The CDR3 bases are TGCGCCAGCAGCCTCAGGGGATCGGACTATGGCTACACCTTC. The chain carries TRBV5-1 and TRBJ1-2; possible D gene TRBD1, 6 bases. CDR1 and CDR2 (germline): SGHRS, YFSETQ. The CDR3 sequence is 14 residues long. With 4 bases removed from V and 3 bases from J, the gap between germline ends came to 13 bases.

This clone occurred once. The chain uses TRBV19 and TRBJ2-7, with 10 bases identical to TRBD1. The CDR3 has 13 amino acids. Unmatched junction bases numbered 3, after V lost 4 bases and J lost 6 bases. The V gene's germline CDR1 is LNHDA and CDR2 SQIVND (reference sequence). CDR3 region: CASSRGQGGEQYF. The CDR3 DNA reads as TGTGCCAGTAGTAGAGGACAGGGGGGCGAGCAGTACTTC.

CDR3 loop: CASSQGGGGNTGELFF. The CDR3 DNA reads TGCGCCAGCAGCCAAGGGGGGGGAGGTAACACCGGGGAGCTGTTTTTT. The chain has TRBV4-3 and TRBJ2-2; 7 bases agree with TRBD2. CDR3 length: 16 amino acids. V gave up 1 base and J gave up 2 bases; unmatched junction bases: 4. Germline CDR1 is LGHNA and CDR2 is YSLEER.

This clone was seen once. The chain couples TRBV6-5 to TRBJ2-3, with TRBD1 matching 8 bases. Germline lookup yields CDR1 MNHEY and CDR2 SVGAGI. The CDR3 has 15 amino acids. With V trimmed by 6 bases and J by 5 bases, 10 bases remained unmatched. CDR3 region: CASRAGTGIKDTQYF. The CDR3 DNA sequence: TGTGCCAGCAGGGCCGGGACAGGAATAAAAGATACGCAGTATTTT.

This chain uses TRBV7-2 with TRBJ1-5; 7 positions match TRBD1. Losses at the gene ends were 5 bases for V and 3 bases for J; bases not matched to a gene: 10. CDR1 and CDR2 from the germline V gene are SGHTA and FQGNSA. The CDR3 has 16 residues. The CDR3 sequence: CASSTQGLLDNQPQHF. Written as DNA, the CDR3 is TGTGCCAGCAGCACACAGGGGCTTCTTGACAATCAGCCCCAGCATTTT.

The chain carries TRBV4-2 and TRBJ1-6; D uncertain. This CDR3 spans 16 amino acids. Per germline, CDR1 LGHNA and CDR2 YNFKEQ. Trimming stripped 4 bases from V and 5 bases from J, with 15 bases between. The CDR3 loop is CASSLSGSENNSPLHF. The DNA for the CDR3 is TGTGCCAGCAGCCTCTCCGGGTCCGAGAATAATTCACCCCTCCACTTT.

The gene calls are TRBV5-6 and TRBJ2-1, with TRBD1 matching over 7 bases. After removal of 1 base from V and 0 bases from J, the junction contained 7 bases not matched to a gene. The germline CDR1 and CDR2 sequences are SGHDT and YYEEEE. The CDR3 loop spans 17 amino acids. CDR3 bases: TGTGCCAGCAGCTTGTTCGGGACAGCCTTCTCCTACAATGAGCAGTTCTTC. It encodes CASSLFGTAFSYNEQFF.

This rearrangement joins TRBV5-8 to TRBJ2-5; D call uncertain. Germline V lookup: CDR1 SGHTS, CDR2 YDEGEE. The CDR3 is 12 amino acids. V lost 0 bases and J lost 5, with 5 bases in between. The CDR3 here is CASSLGRETQYF. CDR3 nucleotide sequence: TGTGCCAGCAGCTTGGGGCGGGAGACCCAGTACTTC.

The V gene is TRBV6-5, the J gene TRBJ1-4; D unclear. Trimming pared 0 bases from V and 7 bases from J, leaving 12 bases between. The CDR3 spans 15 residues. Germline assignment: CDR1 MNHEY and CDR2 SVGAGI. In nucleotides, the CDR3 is TGTGCCAGCAGTTACTCGAGACGGGTTGGTGAAAAACTGTTTTTT. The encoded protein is CASSYSRRVGEKLFF.